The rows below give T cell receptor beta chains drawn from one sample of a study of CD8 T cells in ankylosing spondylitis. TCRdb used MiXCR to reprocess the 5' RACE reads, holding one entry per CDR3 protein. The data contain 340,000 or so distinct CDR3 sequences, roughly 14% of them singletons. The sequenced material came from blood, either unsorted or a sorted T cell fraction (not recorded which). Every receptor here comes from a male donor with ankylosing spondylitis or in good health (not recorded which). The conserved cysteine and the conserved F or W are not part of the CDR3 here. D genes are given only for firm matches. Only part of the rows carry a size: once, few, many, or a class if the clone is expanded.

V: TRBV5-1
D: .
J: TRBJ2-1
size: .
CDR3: ASSLPIGDEQF

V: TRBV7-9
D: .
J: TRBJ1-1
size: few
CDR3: ASRRDGARTEAF

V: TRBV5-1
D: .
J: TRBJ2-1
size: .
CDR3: ASRQGTYNEQF

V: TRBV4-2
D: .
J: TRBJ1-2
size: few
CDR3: ASSQGTEYGYT

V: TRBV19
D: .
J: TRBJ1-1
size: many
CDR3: ASSTLNRFTEAF

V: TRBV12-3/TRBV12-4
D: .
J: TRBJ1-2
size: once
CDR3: ASSFPGRPSNYGYT

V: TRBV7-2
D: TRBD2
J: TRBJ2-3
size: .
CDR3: ASSLAFAGQPGGDTQY

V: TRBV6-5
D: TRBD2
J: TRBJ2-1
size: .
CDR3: ASSHQSQAGGPGEQF

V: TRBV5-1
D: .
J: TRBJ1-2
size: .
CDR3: ASIIQPNYGYT

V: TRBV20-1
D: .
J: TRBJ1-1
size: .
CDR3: SASTVNTEAF

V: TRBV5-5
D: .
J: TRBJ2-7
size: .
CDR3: ASSRLLFSSYEQY

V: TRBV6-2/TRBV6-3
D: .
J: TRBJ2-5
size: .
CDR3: ASRTGEQGTQY

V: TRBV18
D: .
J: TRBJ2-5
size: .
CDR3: ASSNTGNSETQY

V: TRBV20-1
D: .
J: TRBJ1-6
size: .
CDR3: SVRRQGQVNNSPLH